This T cell receptor beta chain was identified in a study of monozygotic twins with cystic fibrosis. Here immunoSEQ multiplex PCR was the method, and the copy in TCRdb shows in-frame clones only, minus some. The sample includes approximately 36,000 clones, about 89% of them seen just once. Trimming removed 3 bases at V and 1 base at J, with 10 bases between. In germline, CDR1 is LNHDA, CDR2 SQIVND (reference sequence). This CDR3 has 15 residues. The chain links TRBV19 to TRBJ1-5, with D tentatively TRBD1 (6 bases). Sequenced material: blood. This receptor was identified in a boy between 2 and 10 years old with cystic fibrosis. CDR3 in amino acids: CASSMGGQSNQPQHF. CDR3 nucleotide sequence: TGTGCCAGTAGTATGGGTGGACAGAGCAATCAGCCCCAGCATTTT.